The rows below give T cell receptor beta chains drawn from one sample of a study of PD-1 blockade in classical Hodgkin lymphoma. Produced via immunoSEQ multiplex PCR; TCRdb's table is partial and in-frame only. The sample lists 39,000 or so clones; 86% were seen once. Sequencing used peripheral blood mononuclear cells (PBMCs), obtained before the second cycle of nivolumab. These receptors originate from a human donor with classical Hodgkin lymphoma. Both conserved end residues are part of each CDR3. D genes are given only for firm matches. The size of a clone is reported for some rows only, either as once, few or many, or as a class for expanded clones.

abundance,len,v_gene,d_gene,j_gene,CDR3nt,CDR3aa
.,14,TRBV27,.,TRBJ1-2,TGTGCCAGCAGTTCCGTATCAGGGTCCTATGGCTACACCTTC,CASSSVSGSYGYTF
once,14,TRBV18,TRBD2,TRBJ2-7,TGTGCCAGCTCACCACCGGGACTAGCCTACGAGCAGTACTTC,CASSPPGLAYEQYF
.,15,TRBV11-1,.,TRBJ2-1,TGTGCCAGCAGCTTAGCGTCTTCTCGGGGTTCCAAGCAGTTCTTC,CASSLASSRGSKQFF
.,14,TRBV9,.,TRBJ2-2,TGTGCCAGCAGCGTAGTCACCGACACCGGGGAGCTGTTTTTT,CASSVVTDTGELFF
.,12,TRBV6-5,.,TRBJ1-1,TGTGCCAGCAGTTATAAGGTCGCTGAAGCTTTCTTT,CASSYKVAEAFF
.,12,TRBV28,.,TRBJ1-2,TGTGCCAGCAGTTCGGGGGTCGATGGCTACACCTTC,CASSSGVDGYTF
.,11,TRBV28,.,TRBJ1-1,TGTGCCAGCAGTCAGAAAGCCCGAGCTTTCTTT,CASSQKARAFF
.,17,TRBV13,.,TRBJ1-1,TGTGCCAGCAGCTTATTCTGGGCGGCAGCTATTGGCACTGAAGCTTTCTTT,CASSLFWAAAIGTEAFF
.,15,TRBV19,TRBD1,TRBJ2-7,TGTGCCAGTAGCCACCCGGGACAGGTGACCTGGGAGCAGTACTTC,CASSHPGQVTWEQYF
once,17,TRBV11-2,.,TRBJ2-3,TGTGCCAGCAGCTTAATCCCCAGGCCAGCTAGCACAGATACGCAGTATTTT,CASSLIPRPASTDTQYF
once,16,TRBV7-2,.,TRBJ2-5,TGTGCCAGCAGCTTAGTAGCAGGCGCACAACAAGAGACCCAGTACTTC,CASSLVAGAQQETQYF
.,15,TRBV6-6,TRBD2,TRBJ2-4,TGTGCCAGCAGTTACTCGGGGGGGGCCAAAAACATTCAGTACTTC,CASSYSGGAKNIQYF
.,15,TRBV27,.,TRBJ2-7,TGTGCCAGCAGTGAATGGACCCTAGGGTCCTACGAGCAGTACTTC,CASSEWTLGSYEQYF
.,17,TRBV5-1,TRBD1,TRBJ2-7,TGCGCCAGCAGCTTAGGGACAGGGGAAGCGGGAGCCTACGAGCAGTACTTC,CASSLGTGEAGAYEQYF
.,14,TRBV6-1,TRBD1,TRBJ2-2,TGTGCCAGCAGTGAGGTACAGGGGTACGGGGAGCTGTTTTTT,CASSEVQGYGELFF
.,13,TRBV27,.,TRBJ1-1,TGTGCCAGCAGTTTAGGCCGGCGAACTGAAGCTTTCTTT,CASSLGRRTEAFF
.,12,TRBV19,.,TRBJ2-7,TGTGCCAGTAGTAGCAACCCGAGCGAGCAGTACTTC,CASSSNPSEQYF
.,12,TRBV5-5,.,TRBJ2-7,TGTGCCAGCAGCTATGGGCTTTACGAGCAGTACTTC,CASSYGLYEQYF
.,14,TRBV28,.,TRBJ1-4,TGTGCCATTAGGGGGGGGTTTACTAATGAAAAACTGTTTTTT,CAIRGGFTNEKLFF
.,14,TRBV5-4,TRBD1,TRBJ2-5,TGTGCCAGCAGCGACGGGACAGGGTTAGAGACCCAGTACTTC,CASSDGTGLETQYF
.,12,TRBV5-5,.,TRBJ2-7,TGTGCCAGCCGCACTGGAGACTACGAGCAGTACTTC,CASRTGDYEQYF
.,13,TRBV4-1,.,TRBJ2-5,TGCGCCAGCAGCCCCCCGGGCCGAGAGACCCAGTACTTC,CASSPPGRETQYF
few,14,TRBV7-9,TRBD2,TRBJ2-5,TGTGCCAGCAGCGCTATAGCGGGACAAGAGACCCAGTACTTC,CASSAIAGQETQYF
.,15,TRBV25-1,TRBD2,TRBJ2-1,TGTGCCAGCAGTGTACTAGCGGGAGGATTAAATGAGCAGTTCTTC,CASSVLAGGLNEQFF